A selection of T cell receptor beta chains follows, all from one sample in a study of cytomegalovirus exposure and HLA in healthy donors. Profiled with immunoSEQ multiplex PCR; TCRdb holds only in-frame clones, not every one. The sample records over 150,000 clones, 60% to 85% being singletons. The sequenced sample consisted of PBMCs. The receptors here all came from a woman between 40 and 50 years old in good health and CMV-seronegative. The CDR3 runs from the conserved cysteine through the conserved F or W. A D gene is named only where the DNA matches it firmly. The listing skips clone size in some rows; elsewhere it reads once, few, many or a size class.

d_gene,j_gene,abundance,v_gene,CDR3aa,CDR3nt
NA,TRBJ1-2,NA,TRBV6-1,CASSARLDGYGYTF,TGTGCCAGCAGTGCCCGTCTCGACGGGTATGGCTACACCTTC
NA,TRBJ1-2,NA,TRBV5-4,CASSLGAGYYTF,TGTGCCAGCAGCTTGGGTGCAGGGTACTACACCTTC
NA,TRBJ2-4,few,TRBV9,CASSLPNRDTKNIQYF,TGTGCCAGCAGCTTACCCAACCGGGACACTAAAAACATTCAGTACTTC
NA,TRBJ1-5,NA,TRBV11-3,CASSSDSDNQPQHF,TGTGCCAGCAGCAGTGACAGCGACAATCAGCCCCAGCATTTT
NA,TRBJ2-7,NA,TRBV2,CASRQGSVAYEQYF,TGTGCCAGCAGGCAGGGTTCAGTGGCCTACGAGCAGTACTTC
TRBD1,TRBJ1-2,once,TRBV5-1,CASSLGGQQGDYTF,TGCGCCAGCAGCTTGGGGGGTCAACAGGGGGACTACACCTTC
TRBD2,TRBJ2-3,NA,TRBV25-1,CASSAGGVGADTQYF,TGTGCCAGCAGTGCGGGAGGGGTAGGGGCAGATACGCAGTATTTT
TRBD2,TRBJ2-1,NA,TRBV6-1,CASSEGWGGQFF,TGTGCCAGCAGTGAAGGGTGGGGGGGGCAGTTCTTC
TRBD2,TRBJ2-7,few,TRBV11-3,CASSLTSGSYEQYF,TGTGCCAGCAGCTTAACTAGCGGGTCCTACGAGCAGTACTTC
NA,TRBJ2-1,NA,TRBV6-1,CASSFWTAGGNEQFF,TGTGCCAGCAGTTTCTGGACAGCCGGGGGGAATGAGCAGTTCTTC
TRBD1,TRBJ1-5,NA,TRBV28,CASVQTGGARSNQPQHF,TGTGCCAGCGTTCAGACAGGGGGCGCGAGGAGCAATCAGCCCCAGCATTTT
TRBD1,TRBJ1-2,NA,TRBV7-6,CASSSPGQGNYGYTF,TGTGCCAGCAGCTCGCCGGGACAGGGAAACTATGGCTACACCTTC
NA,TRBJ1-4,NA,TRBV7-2,CASSAYSGSNEKLFF,TGTGCCAGCAGCGCTTACTCAGGGTCTAATGAAAAACTGTTTTTT
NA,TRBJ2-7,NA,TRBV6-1,CASSVPNRAGSYEQYF,TGTGCCAGCAGTGTACCGAACCGGGCAGGGTCCTACGAGCAGTACTTC
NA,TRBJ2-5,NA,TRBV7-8,CASSLPPSETQYF,TGTGCCAGCAGCTTACCCCCCTCGGAGACCCAGTACTTC
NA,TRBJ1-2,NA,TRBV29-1,CSVGTAGGYTF,TGCAGCGTTGGGACGGCAGGGGGCTACACCTTC
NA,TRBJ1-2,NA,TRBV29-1,CSVGLTSLTF,TGCAGCGTCGGCCTGACATCGTTAACTTTC
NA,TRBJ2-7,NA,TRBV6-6,CASERAGQYEQYF,TGTGCCAGCGAGCGGGCAGGGCAATACGAGCAGTACTTC
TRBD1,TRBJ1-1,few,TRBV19,CASSQTGGGTEAFF,TGTGCCAGTAGCCAAACAGGGGGAGGTACTGAAGCTTTCTTT
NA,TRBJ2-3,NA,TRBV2,CASGEDTQYF,TGTGCGTCGGGGGAAGATACGCAGTATTTT
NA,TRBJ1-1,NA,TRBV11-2,CASSFGINTEAFF,TGTGCCAGCAGCTTCGGGATTAACACTGAAGCTTTCTTT
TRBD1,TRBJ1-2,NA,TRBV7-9,CASYSGTAWDYGYTF,TGTGCCAGCTATTCAGGGACAGCGTGGGACTATGGCTACACCTTC
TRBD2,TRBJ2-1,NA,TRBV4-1,CASSPQRERAYNEQFF,TGCGCCAGCAGCCCCCAGCGGGAGCGCGCCTACAATGAGCAGTTCTTC
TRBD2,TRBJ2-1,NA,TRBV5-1,CASENSGGSYNEQFF,TGCGCCAGCGAAAATAGCGGGGGCTCCTACAATGAGCAGTTCTTC
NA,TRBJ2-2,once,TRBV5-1,CASSLTQNTGELFF,TGCGCCAGCAGCTTGACACAGAACACCGGGGAGCTGTTTTTT
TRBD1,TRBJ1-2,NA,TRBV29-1,CSVDRTGGGYTF,TGCAGCGTTGATAGGACAGGGGGTGGCTACACCTTC
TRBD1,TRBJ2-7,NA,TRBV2,CASRETGGGNEQYF,TGTGCCAGCAGAGAGACAGGGGGCGGGAACGAGCAGTACTTC
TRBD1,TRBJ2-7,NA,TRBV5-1,CASSRPGQGGHEQYF,TGCGCCAGCAGCAGACCGGGACAGGGGGGCCACGAGCAGTACTTC
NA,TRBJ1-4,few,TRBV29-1,CSVGRATNEKLFF,TGCAGCGTTGGGAGAGCAACTAATGAAAAACTGTTTTTT
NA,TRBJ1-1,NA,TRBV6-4,CASSHNGAANTEAFF,TGTGCCAGCAGTCACAATGGGGCGGCGAACACTGAAGCTTTCTTT
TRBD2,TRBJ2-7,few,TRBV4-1,CASQLAGGRDYEQYF,TGCGCCAGCCAGCTAGCGGGGGGGCGAGATTACGAGCAGTACTTC
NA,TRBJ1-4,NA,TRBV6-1,CASSEAPAGGLREKLFF,TGTGCCAGCAGTGAAGCCCCCGCTGGGGGCTTGCGGGAAAAACTGTTTTTT
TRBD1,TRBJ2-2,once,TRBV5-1,CASSSTGDAGELFF,TGCGCCAGCAGCTCTACAGGGGACGCCGGGGAGCTGTTTTTT
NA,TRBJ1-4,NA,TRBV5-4,CASSPGGEGEKLFF,TGTGCCAGCAGCCCGGGCGGGGAGGGAGAAAAACTGTTTTTT
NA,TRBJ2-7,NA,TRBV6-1,CASSGRGSRYEQYF,TGTGCCAGCAGTGGCAGGGGTTCGAGATACGAGCAGTACTTC
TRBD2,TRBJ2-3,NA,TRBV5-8,CASSDHSGSTDTQYF,TGTGCCAGCAGCGATCATAGCGGGAGTACAGATACGCAGTATTTT
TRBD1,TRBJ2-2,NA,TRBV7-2,CASSLKGAGTGELFF,TGTGCCAGCAGCTTGAAGGGGGCGGGCACCGGGGAGCTGTTTTTT
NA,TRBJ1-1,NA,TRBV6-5,CASSYAGTEAFF,TGTGCCAGCAGTTACGCCGGGACAGAAGCTTTCTTT
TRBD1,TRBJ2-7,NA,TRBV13,CASSARQGLSGGSAYEQYF,TGTGCCAGCAGCGCGCGACAGGGGCTTAGCGGAGGATCTGCCTACGAGCAGTACTTC
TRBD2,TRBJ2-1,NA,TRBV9,CASRGERGGSYNEQFF,TGTGCCAGCAGGGGCGAGCGGGGGGGCTCCTACAATGAGCAGTTCTTC
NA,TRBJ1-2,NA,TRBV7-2,CASSLVTEFYGYTF,TGTGCCAGCAGCTTAGTTACAGAATTCTATGGCTACACCTTC
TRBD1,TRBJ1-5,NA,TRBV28,CASSLVTGGNQPQHF,TGTGCCAGCAGTTTAGTGACAGGGGGCAATCAGCCCCAGCATTTT
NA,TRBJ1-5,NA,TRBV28,CASSWTYPYSNQPQHF,TGTGCCAGCAGTTGGACATATCCTTATAGCAATCAGCCCCAGCATTTT
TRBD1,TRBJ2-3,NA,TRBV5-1,CASSLVGQRTDTQYF,TGCGCCAGCAGCTTGGTGGGACAGCGCACAGATACGCAGTATTTT
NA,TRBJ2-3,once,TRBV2,CASSEFGSGGTDTQYF,TGTGCCAGCAGTGAATTTGGTAGCGGAGGCACAGATACGCAGTATTTT
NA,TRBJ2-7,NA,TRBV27,CASSLSYRTISSGEQYF,TGTGCCAGCAGTTTATCGTATCGGACTATCAGTTCGGGGGAGCAGTACTTC
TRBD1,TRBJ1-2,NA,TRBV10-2,CASSEGTGESGYTF,TGCGCCAGCAGTGAGGGGACAGGCGAGAGTGGCTACACCTTC
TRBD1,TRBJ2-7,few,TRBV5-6,CASSLPGQASSYEQYF,TGTGCCAGCAGCCTGCCGGGACAGGCGAGCTCCTACGAGCAGTACTTC
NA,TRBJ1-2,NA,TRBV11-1,CASSRDRTGGYTF,TGTGCCAGCAGCCGAGACCGAACGGGGGGCTACACCTTC
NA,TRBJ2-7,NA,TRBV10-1,CASSESRSARTYEQYF,TGCGCCAGCAGTGAGTCGAGGAGTGCCCGCACCTACGAGCAGTACTTC